Given below is one T cell receptor beta chain in context. Its antigen is undetermined. Subjects aged 18 to 65 presented with newly diagnosed hyperthyroidism of less than 2 months' duration. Exclusion of a patient resulted from uncontrolled infection, other autoimmune disease, pregnancy or lactation. Authors of the study amplified TCR beta CDR3 regions from RNA transcripts. The TCR CDR3 was amplified in a first-round RT-PCR using the HTBI primer set. Via MiXCR, TCRdb re-called the multiplex PCR reads, giving one row per CDR3 protein. The sample includes about 840,000 distinct CDR3 sequences, around 38% of them seen just once. The sample belongs to a study of T cells in Graves' hyperthyroidism and ophthalmopathy. The CDR3 runs to 15 residues. V was trimmed by 8 bases and J by 6 bases, leaving 25 bases between them. Germline-derived CDR1 and CDR2 are SQVTM and ANQGSEA. General study points: A model using 13 V-J features told ophthalmopathy apart from stable hyperthyroidism. Within blood appeared most thyroid clonotypes that had expanded above 0.001.

The source material was blood. The J gene is TRBJ1-2, the V gene TRBV29-1; possible D gene TRBD1, 5 bases. This receptor was taken from a man aged 18 to 30 with Graves' hyperthyroidism. DNA of the CDR3: TGCAGCAGTTTAGGGACCCTGGCCAAAGGGGATGGCTACACCTTC. This gives the protein CSSLGTLAKGDGYTF.